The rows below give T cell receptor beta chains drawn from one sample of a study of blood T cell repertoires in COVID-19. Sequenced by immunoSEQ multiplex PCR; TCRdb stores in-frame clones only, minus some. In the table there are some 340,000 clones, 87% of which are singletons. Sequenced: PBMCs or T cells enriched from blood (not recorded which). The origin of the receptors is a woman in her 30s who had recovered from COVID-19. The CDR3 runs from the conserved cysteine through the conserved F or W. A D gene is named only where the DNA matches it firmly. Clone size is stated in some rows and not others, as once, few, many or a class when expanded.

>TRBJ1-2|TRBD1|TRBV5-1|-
TGCGCCAGCAGCTGGACGGGACAGAACTATGGCTACACCTTC
CASSWTGQNYGYTF
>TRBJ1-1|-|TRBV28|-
TGTGCCAGCAGAACGGGGGGGGCCGGGAAGAACACTGAAGCTTTCTTT
CASRTGGAGKNTEAFF
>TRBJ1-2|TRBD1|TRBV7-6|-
TGTGCCAGCAGCTCGGAGGAGACAGGGGGGGATGGCTACACCTTC
CASSSEETGGDGYTF
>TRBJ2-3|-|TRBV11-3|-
TGTGCCAGCAGCTTCCAGGGGACAGATACGCAGTATTTT
CASSFQGTDTQYF
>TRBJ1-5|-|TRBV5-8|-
TGTGCCAGTTCGTCGGGGGTGGGCAATCAGCCCCAGCATTTT
CASSSGVGNQPQHF
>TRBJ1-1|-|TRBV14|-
TGTGCCAGCAGCCAGGTCGTAGGGGGAAACACTGAAGCTTTCTTT
CASSQVVGGNTEAFF
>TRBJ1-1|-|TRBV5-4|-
TGTGCCAGCAGTTCGGGAGTGCAGATCAACACTGAAGCTTTCTTT
CASSSGVQINTEAFF
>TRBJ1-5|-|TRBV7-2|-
TGTGCCAGCAGCTTAGTAGGGGGGAGGGGGAGCAATCAGCCCCAGCATTTT
CASSLVGGRGSNQPQHF
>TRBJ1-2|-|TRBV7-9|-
TGTGCCAGCACCTTAGGGAACCTACCCGAGGAAGGCTACACCTTC
CASTLGNLPEEGYTF
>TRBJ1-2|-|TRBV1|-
TGCACCAGTCATCAGTTTTGGGAGGGCCATGGCTACACCTTC
CTSHQFWEGHGYTF
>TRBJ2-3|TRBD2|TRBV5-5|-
TGTGCCAGCAATTTAGCGGGGGGGAGCACAGATACGCAGTATTTT
CASNLAGGSTDTQYF
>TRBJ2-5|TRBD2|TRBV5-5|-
TGTGCCAGCAGCCCAGGACTAGTTCGTGAGACCCAGTACTTC
CASSPGLVRETQYF
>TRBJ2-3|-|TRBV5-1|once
TGCGCCAGCAGCCTACTAGCAGGGACAGATACGCAGTATTTT
CASSLLAGTDTQYF
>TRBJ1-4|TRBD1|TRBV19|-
TGTGCCAGTAGCCGACAGGGGGCGAGAGGTGAAAAACTGTTTTTT
CASSRQGARGEKLFF
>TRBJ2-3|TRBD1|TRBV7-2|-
TGTGCCAGCACCCTAGGGTACAGGGGATTCCTCACAGATACGCAGTATTTT
CASTLGYRGFLTDTQYF
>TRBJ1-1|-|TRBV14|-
TGTGCCAGCAGCCCAGGTGTACGGCCGAACACTGAAGCTTTCTTT
CASSPGVRPNTEAFF
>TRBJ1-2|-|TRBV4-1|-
TGCGCCAGCAGCCGCGATCAGAAGCAGAGGACTAACTATGGCTACACCTTC
CASSRDQKQRTNYGYTF
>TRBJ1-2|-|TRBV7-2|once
TGTGCCAGCAGCTTCCAGGCCGACTATGGCTACACCTTC
CASSFQADYGYTF
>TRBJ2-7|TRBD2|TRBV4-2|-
TGTGCCAGCAGCCCGGACTCCGGGGGGTTAGAGCAGTACTTC
CASSPDSGGLEQYF
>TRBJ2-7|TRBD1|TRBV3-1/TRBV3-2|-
TGTGCCAGCACCCAAGGACAGGGAGGTAGGGAGCAGTACTTC
CASTQGQGGREQYF
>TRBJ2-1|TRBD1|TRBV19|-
TGTGCCAGTAGTACTCCGGGACAGGGCCGATATGAGCAGTTCTTC
CASSTPGQGRYEQFF
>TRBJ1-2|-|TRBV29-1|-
TGCAGCGTCCCCAGGGGATTGGGCGGCTACACCTTC
CSVPRGLGGYTF
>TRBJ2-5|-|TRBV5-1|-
TGCGCCAGCAGCTTGGGGGCTAGCTTAACGGAGACCCAGTACTTC
CASSLGASLTETQYF
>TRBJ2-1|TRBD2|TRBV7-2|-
TGTGCCAGCAGCTCCCGGGTAGCGGGGAGGAATGAGCAGTTCTTC
CASSSRVAGRNEQFF
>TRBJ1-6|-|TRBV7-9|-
TGTGCCAGCAGCACCCAGAACAATTCACCCCTCCACTTT
CASSTQNNSPLHF
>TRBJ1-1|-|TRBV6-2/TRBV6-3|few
TGTGCCAGCAGTTACCTCACTGAAGCTTTCTTT
CASSYLTEAFF